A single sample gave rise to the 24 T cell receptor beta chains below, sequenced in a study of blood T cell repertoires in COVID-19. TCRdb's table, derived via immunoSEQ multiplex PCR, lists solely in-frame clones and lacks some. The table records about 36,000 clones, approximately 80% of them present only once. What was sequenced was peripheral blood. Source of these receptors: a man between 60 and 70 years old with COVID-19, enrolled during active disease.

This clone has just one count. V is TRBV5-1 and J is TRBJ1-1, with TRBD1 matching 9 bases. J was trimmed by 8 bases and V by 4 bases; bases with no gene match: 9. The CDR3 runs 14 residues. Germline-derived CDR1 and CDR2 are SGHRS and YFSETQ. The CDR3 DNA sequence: TGCGCCAGCAGCCCGACAGCCGGGACAGGGGAAGCTTTCTTT. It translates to CASSPTAGTGEAFF.

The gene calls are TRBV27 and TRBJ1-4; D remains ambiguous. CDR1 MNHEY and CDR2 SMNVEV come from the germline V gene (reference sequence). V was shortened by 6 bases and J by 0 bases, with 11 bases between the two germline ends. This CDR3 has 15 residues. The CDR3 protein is CASSLKPATNEKLFF. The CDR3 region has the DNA TGTGCCAGCAGCCTTAAGCCTGCAACTAATGAAAAACTGTTTTTT.

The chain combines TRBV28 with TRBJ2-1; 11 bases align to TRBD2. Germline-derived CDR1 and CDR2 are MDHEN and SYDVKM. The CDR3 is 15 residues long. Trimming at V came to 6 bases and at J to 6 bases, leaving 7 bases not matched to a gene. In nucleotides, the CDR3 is TGTGCCAGCAGCCCTATAGCGGGAGGGCTCAATGAGCAGTTCTTC. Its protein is CASSPIAGGLNEQFF.

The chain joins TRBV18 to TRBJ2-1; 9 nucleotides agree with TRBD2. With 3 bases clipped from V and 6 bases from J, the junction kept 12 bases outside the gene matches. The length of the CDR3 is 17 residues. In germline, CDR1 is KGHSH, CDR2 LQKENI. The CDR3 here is CASSPPFLGLAINEQFF. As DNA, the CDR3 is TGTGCCAGCTCACCCCCCTTTTTGGGACTAGCCATCAATGAGCAGTTCTTC.

The DNA for the CDR3 is TGTGCCAGCAGCTCTACAATTAGGAGGGCGGGCACTGAAGCTTTCTTT. Translated, it gives CASSSTIRRAGTEAFF. V gene TRBV7-9 combines with J gene TRBJ1-1; no firm D call. The CDR3 totals 16 residues. Trimming stripped 4 bases from V and 4 bases from J, with 19 bases between. CDR1 is SEHNR, CDR2 FQNEAQ, per germline (reference sequence).

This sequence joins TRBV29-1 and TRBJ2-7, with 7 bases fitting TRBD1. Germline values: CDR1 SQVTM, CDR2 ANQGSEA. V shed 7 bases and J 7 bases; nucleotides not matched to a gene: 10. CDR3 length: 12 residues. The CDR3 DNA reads TGCAGCGGATCGAAGACAGGGATGGAGCAGTACTTC. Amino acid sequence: CSGSKTGMEQYF.

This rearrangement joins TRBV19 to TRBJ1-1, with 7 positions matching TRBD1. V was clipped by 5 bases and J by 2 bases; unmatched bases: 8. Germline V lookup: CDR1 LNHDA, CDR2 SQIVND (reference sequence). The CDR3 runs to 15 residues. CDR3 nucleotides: TGTGCCAGTAGTCCCAGACAGGGAAGAAACACTGAAGCTTTCTTT. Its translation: CASSPRQGRNTEAFF.

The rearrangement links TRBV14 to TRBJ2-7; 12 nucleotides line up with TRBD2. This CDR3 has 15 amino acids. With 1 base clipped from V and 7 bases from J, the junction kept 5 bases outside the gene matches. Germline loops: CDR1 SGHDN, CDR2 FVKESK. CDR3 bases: TGTGCCAGCAGCCAAGTGGCTAGCGGGAGGGCTGAGCAGTACTTC. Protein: CASSQVASGRAEQYF.

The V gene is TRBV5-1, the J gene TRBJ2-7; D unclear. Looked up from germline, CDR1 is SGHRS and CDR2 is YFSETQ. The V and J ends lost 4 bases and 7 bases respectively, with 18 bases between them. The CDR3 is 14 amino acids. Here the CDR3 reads CASSVGSSRSEQYF. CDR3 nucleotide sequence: TGCGCCAGCAGCGTGGGGTCCTCTCGGAGTGAGCAGTACTTC.

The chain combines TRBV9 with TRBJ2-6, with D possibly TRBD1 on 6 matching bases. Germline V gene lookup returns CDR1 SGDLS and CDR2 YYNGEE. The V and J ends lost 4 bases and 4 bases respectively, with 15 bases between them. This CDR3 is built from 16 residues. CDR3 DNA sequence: TGTGCCAGCAGCTTCCAGACAGGTCCCGGGGCCAACGTCCTGACTTTC. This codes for CASSFQTGPGANVLTF.

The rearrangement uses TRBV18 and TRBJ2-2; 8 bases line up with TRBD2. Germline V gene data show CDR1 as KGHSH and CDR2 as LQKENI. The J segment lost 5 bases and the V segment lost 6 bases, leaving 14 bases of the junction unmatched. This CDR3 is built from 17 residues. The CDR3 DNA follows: TGTGCCAGCTCCCCGGCAGCGGGAGTAGTAAGGACCGGGGAGCTGTTTTTT. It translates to CASSPAAGVVRTGELFF.

The CDR3 nucleotides are TGTGCCGCCACACAGGGCGGGTGGGAAAAACTGTTTTTT. This sequence encodes CAATQGGWEKLFF. The chain has TRBV6-5 and TRBJ1-4; perhaps TRBD1 as D (6 bases). This CDR3 is 13 amino acids long. CDR1 MNHEY and CDR2 SVGAGI come from the germline V gene. The V end lost 11 bases, the J end lost 8 bases, and 18 bases lay between the germline ends.

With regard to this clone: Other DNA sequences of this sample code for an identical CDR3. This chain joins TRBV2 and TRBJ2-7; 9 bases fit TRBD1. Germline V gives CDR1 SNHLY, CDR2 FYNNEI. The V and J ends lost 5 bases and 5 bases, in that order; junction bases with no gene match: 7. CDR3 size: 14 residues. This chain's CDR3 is CASSPSGQGDEQYF. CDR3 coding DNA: TGTGCCAGCAGTCCCTCGGGACAGGGTGACGAGCAGTACTTC. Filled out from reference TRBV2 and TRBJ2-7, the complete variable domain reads EPEVTQTPSHQVTQMGQEVILRCVPISNHLYFYWYRQILGQKVEFLVSFYNNEISEKSEIFDDQFSVERPDGSNFTLKIRSTKLEDSAMYFCASSPSGQGDEQYFGPGTRLTVT.

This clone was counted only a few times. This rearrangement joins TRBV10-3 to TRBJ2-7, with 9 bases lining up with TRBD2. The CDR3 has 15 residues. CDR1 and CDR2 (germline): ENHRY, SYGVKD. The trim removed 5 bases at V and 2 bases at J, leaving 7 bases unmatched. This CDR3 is CAISPSPSGTYEQYF. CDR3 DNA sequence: TGTGCCATCAGTCCCTCCCCTAGCGGGACCTACGAGCAGTACTTC.

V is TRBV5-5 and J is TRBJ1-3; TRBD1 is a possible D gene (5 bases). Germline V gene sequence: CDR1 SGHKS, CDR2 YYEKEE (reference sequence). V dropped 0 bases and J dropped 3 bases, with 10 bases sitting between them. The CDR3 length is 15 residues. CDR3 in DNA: TGTGCCAGCAGCTTGGGGGGCGCCGTTGGAAACACCATATATTTT. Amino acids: CASSLGGAVGNTIYF.

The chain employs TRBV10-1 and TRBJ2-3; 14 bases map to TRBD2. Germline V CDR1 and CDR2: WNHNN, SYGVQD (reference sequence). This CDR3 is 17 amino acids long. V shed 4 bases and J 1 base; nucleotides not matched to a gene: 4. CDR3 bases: TGCGCCAGCAGTGGCGGGACTAGCGGGAGTGGCACAGATACGCAGTATTTT. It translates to CASSGGTSGSGTDTQYF.

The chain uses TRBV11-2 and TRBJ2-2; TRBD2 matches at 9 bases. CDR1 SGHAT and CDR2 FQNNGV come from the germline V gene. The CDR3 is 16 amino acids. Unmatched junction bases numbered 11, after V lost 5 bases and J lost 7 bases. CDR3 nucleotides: TGTGCCAGCAGCCCTCCGCTAGCGGGAATAAGCGGGGAGCTGTTTTTT. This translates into CASSPPLAGISGELFF.

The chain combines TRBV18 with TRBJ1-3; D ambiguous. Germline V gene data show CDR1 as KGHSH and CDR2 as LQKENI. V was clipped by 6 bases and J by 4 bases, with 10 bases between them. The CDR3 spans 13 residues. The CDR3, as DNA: TGTGCCAGCTCGCAGGACTACGGAAACACCATATATTTT. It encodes CASSQDYGNTIYF.

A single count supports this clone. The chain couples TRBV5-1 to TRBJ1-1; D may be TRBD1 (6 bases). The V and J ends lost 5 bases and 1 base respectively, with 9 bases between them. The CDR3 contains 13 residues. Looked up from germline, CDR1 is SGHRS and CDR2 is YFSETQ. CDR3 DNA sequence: TGCGCCAGCAGACTGACAGGGAACACTGAAGCTTTCTTT. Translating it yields CASRLTGNTEAFF. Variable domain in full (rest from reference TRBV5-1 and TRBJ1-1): KAGVTQTPRYLIKTRGQQVTLSCSPISGHRSVSWYQQTPGQGLQFLFEYFSETQRNKGNFPGRFSGRQFSNSRSEMNVSTLELGDSALYLCASRLTGNTEAFFGQGTRLTVV.

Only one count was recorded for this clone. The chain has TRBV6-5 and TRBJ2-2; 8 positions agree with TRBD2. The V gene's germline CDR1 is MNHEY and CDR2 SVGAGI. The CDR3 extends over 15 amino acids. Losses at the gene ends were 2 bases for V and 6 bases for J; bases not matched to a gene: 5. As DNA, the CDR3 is TGTGCCAGCAGTTACAGGGCGGGAGGTCCCGGGGAGCTGTTTTTT. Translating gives CASSYRAGGPGELFF.

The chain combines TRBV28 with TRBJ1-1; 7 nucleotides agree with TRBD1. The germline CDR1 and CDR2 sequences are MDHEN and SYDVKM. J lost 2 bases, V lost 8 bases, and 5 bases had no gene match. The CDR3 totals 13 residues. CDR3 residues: CASVRQGNTEAFF. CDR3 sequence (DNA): TGTGCCAGCGTGAGACAGGGCAACACTGAAGCTTTCTTT.

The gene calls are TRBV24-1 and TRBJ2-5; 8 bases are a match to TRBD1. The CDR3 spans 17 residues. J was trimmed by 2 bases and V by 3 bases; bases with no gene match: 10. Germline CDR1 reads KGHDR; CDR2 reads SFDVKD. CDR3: CATSDGIGTGGQETQYF. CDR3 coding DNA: TGTGCCACCAGTGATGGAATAGGGACAGGAGGGCAAGAGACCCAGTACTTC.

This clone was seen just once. The CDR3 DNA reads as TGTGCCAGCAGTCCGACGACAGCGAACACTGAAGCTTTCTTT. It specifies CASSPTTANTEAFF. This rearrangement joins TRBV28 to TRBJ1-1; D possibly corresponds to TRBD1 (5 bases). The CDR3 contains 14 residues. V was cut by 5 bases and J by 1 base, with 11 bases left in between. Germline V gene sequence: CDR1 MDHEN, CDR2 SYDVKM.

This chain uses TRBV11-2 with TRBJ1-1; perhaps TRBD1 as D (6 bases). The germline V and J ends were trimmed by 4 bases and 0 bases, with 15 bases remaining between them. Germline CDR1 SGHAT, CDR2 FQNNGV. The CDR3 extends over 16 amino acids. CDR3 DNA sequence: TGTGCCAGCAGCTCAGGACAGACTAACATGAACACTGAAGCTTTCTTT. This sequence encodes CASSSGQTNMNTEAFF. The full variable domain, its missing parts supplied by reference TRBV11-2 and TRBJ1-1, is EAGVAQSPRYKIIEKRQSVAFWCNPISGHATLYWYQQILGQGPKLLIQFQNNGVVDDSQLPKDRFSAERLKGVDSTLKIQPAKLEDSAVYLCASSSGQTNMNTEAFFGQGTRLTVV.